These 26 T cell receptor beta chains originate from one sample sequenced in a study of cytomegalovirus exposure and HLA in healthy donors. Primers included in the PCR were 60 Vbeta and 13 Jbeta primers. Clones were read by immunoSEQ multiplex PCR, and TCRdb kept only the in-frame ones, dropping some. The repertoire consists of tens of thousands of clones, with about three quarters occurring once and the leading ten covering roughly 2.6%. The sample comprised PBMCs. The receptors were gathered from a male donor in good health and CMV-seropositive.

This chain links TRBV7-9 with TRBJ2-5; D ambiguous. Looked up from germline, CDR1 is SEHNR and CDR2 is FQNEAQ (reference sequence). The CDR3 has 14 residues. V was clipped by 5 bases and J by 5 bases, with 15 bases between them. CDR3 protein: CASSPGGGGETQYF. CDR3 bases: TGTGCCAGCAGCCCGGGTGGCGGCGGCGAGACCCAGTACTTC. The variable domain in full, with the rest retrieved from reference TRBV7-9 and TRBJ2-5, is DTGVSQNPRHKITKRGQNVTFRCDPISEHNRLYWYRQTLGQGPEFLTYFQNEAQLEKSRLLSDRFSAERPKGSFSTLEIQRTEQGDSAMYLCASSPGGGGETQYFGPGTRLLVL.

Concerning this clone: One end of the junction does not line up with germline, which may come from a read error. The CDR3 sequence is CASSESGVPSF. The CDR3 DNA reads TGTGCCAGCAGTGAATCCGGGGTCCCTTCCTTC. The rearrangement joins TRBV2 to TRBJ2-7; D possibly corresponds to TRBD2 (5 bases). The length of the CDR3 is 11 residues. Germline V CDR1 and CDR2: SNHLY, FYNNEI. Variable domain in full (rest from reference TRBV2 and TRBJ2-7): EPEVTQTPSHQVTQMGQEVILRCVPISNHLYFYWYRQILGQKVEFLVSFYNNEISEKSEIFDDQFSVERPDGSNFTLKIRSTKLEDSAMYFCASSESGVPSFGPGTRLTVT.

The V and J genes are TRBV19 and TRBJ1-5, with 7 bases identical to TRBD1. V shed 3 bases and J 6 bases; nucleotides not matched to a gene: 8. Germline-derived CDR1 and CDR2 are LNHDA and SQIVND (reference sequence). The CDR3 totals 15 residues. This CDR3 is CASSMGQRRAQPQHF. In nucleotides, the CDR3 is TGTGCCAGTAGTATGGGACAGAGACGGGCTCAGCCCCAGCATTTT.

This clone was detected once. J is TRBJ2-3 and V is TRBV4-1; tentative D call: TRBD2 (5 bases). Trimming left V 4 bases short and J 8 bases short, with 25 bases between. CDR1 and CDR2 (germline): MGHRA, YSYEKL. The CDR3 has 17 residues. This CDR3 reads CASSPTPQNGMASTQYF. CDR3 nucleotides: TGCGCCAGCAGCCCGACCCCCCAGAACGGGATGGCGAGTACGCAGTATTTT.

CDR3 sequence: CASSQDISGRAGQTQYF. Here the CDR3 DNA reads TGCGCCAGCAGCCAAGATATTAGCGGGAGGGCCGGGCAGACCCAGTACTTC. The chain links TRBV4-3 to TRBJ2-5; TRBD2 aligns across 11 bases. The CDR3 length is 17 residues. Germline V lookup: CDR1 LGHNA, CDR2 YSLEER. Trimming at V came to 0 bases and at J to 6 bases, leaving 9 bases not matched to a gene.

This chain joins TRBV5-1 and TRBJ1-4; D not resolved. The V end was cut by 3 bases, the J end by 8 bases, with 20 bases between. The CDR3 is made up of 16 amino acids. Germline CDR1 and CDR2: SGHRS and YFSETQ. CDR3 coding DNA: TGCGCCAGCAGCTCTTTACAACCGGGAGAAGGGGAAAAACTGTTTTTT. Translation gives CASSSLQPGEGEKLFF. Full variable domain (rest looked up from reference TRBV5-1 and TRBJ1-4): KAGVTQTPRYLIKTRGQQVTLSCSPISGHRSVSWYQQTPGQGLQFLFEYFSETQRNKGNFPGRFSGRQFSNSRSEMNVSTLELGDSALYLCASSSLQPGEGEKLFFGSGTQLSVL.

The chain links TRBV2 to TRBJ2-7; 7 nucleotides match TRBD2. The germline V gene has CDR1 SNHLY and CDR2 FYNNEI. V shed 0 bases and J 5 bases; nucleotides not matched to a gene: 7. CDR3 length equals 15 residues. CDR3 DNA: TGTGCCAGCAGTGAAGCGCTTTGGCTAGCGGACGAGCAGTACTTC. It translates to CASSEALWLADEQYF.

This chain links TRBV15 with TRBJ1-5, with D maybe TRBD1 (5 bases). The CDR3 is 14 residues long. Germline V gene sequence: CDR1 LNHNV, CDR2 YYDKDF (reference sequence). Deletions cut 0 bases from V and 4 bases from J, with 7 bases between. DNA of the CDR3: TGTGCCACCAGCAGAGACAGGGTTAATCAGCCCCAGCATTTT. It specifies CATSRDRVNQPQHF. Full variable domain (rest looked up from reference TRBV15 and TRBJ1-5): DAMVIQNPRYQVTQFGKPVTLSCSQTLNHNVMYWYQQKSSQAPKLLFHYYDKDFNNEADTPDNFQSRRPNTSFCFLDIRSPGLGDTAMYLCATSRDRVNQPQHFGDGTRLSIL.

In this sample, this clone turned up many times. V gene TRBV7-9 combines with J gene TRBJ1-5; possible D gene TRBD1, 5 bases. The CDR3 is made up of 14 amino acids. The V end was cut by 5 bases, the J end by 0 bases, with 8 bases between. Looked up from germline, CDR1 is SEHNR and CDR2 is FQNEAQ (reference sequence). The CDR3 DNA follows: TGTGCCAGCAGCCAAGGGGCTAGCAATCAGCCCCAGCATTTT. It translates to CASSQGASNQPQHF.

The chain carries TRBV7-2 and TRBJ2-5; 7 bases are a match to TRBD2. The ends lost 1 base at V and 1 base at J; junction bases unmatched: 9. The CDR3 length is 17 residues. CDR1 is SGHTA, CDR2 FQGNSA, per germline. The CDR3 DNA sequence: TGTGCCAGCAGCTTAGGACGGGCTAGCGGAATCCAAGAGACCCAGTACTTC. Translation: CASSLGRASGIQETQYF.

V gene TRBV28 combines with J gene TRBJ1-5; possible D gene TRBD1, 6 bases. The CDR3 covers 16 residues. Germline CDR1 MDHEN, CDR2 SYDVKM. With 7 bases removed from V and 0 bases from J, the gap between germline ends came to 16 bases. CDR3 region: CASTGWSRGSNQPQHF. CDR3 DNA: TGTGCCAGCACGGGGTGGAGCAGGGGTAGCAATCAGCCCCAGCATTTT.

The V call is TRBV2, the J call TRBJ2-2; D may be TRBD1 (6 bases). V was clipped by 7 bases and J by 6 bases, with 9 bases between them. The CDR3 has 12 amino acids. CDR1 and CDR2 from the germline V gene are SNHLY and FYNNEI. This CDR3 reads CASKWGPGELFF. For the CDR3, the DNA is TGTGCCAGCAAATGGGGGCCCGGGGAGCTGTTTTTT.

The chain has TRBV4-2 and TRBJ1-1, with D perhaps TRBD1 (5 bases). Deletions cut 0 bases from V and 5 bases from J, with 13 bases between. Per germline, CDR1 LGHNA and CDR2 YNFKEQ. CDR3 length: 15 residues. CDR3 residues: CASSQDWGGSTEAFF. CDR3 DNA sequence: TGTGCCAGCAGCCAAGATTGGGGGGGGAGTACTGAAGCTTTCTTT.

About this clone itself: This CDR3 is also generated by other DNA sequences in the sample. This rearrangement joins TRBV6-1 to TRBJ1-2; maybe TRBD1 (6 bases). CDR3 length: 15 residues. CDR1 is MNHNS, CDR2 SASEGT, per germline. V was pared by 0 bases and J by 2 bases, with 10 bases between. For the CDR3, the DNA is TGTGCCAGCAGTGAAGCGACAGGTCCCAACTATGGCTACACCTTC. Amino acid sequence: CASSEATGPNYGYTF.

This clone was seen more than once but under ten times. The chain employs TRBV5-6 and TRBJ2-5, with TRBD1 matching 7 bases. The tail of the sequence fits TRBJ2-7 better, so the J call may be wrong. The CDR3 is 17 residues long. Germline V CDR1 and CDR2: SGHDT, YYEEEE. The CDR3 region is CASIIGRGQRSSYEQYF. In nucleotides, the CDR3 is TGTGCCAGCATAATTGGTCGGGGACAGAGGAGCTCCTACGAGCAGTACTTC.

The rearrangement uses TRBV2 and TRBJ1-4; D is ambiguous. Germline V gene sequence: CDR1 SNHLY, CDR2 FYNNEI. With 0 bases removed from V and 14 bases from J, the gap between germline ends came to 13 bases. CDR3 length: 13 amino acids. DNA for the CDR3: TGTGCCAGCAGTGAAGCGGGCCCTTACTCCCTGTTTTTT. Its translation: CASSEAGPYSLFF. Filled out from reference TRBV2 and TRBJ1-4, the complete variable domain reads EPEVTQTPSHQVTQMGQEVILRCVPISNHLYFYWYRQILGQKVEFLVSFYNNEISEKSEIFDDQFSVERPDGSNFTLKIRSTKLEDSAMYFCASSEAGPYSLFFGSGTQLSVL.

The V gene is TRBV5-1, the J gene TRBJ2-7; D perhaps matches TRBD1 (6 bases). The germline gives CDR1 SGHRS, CDR2 YFSETQ. Trimming left V 3 bases short and J 2 bases short, with 12 bases between. The CDR3 consists of 14 residues. The CDR3 loop reads CASSSHNRAYEQYF. DNA for the CDR3: TGCGCCAGCAGCTCTCATAACAGGGCCTACGAGCAGTACTTC.

The chain couples TRBV7-2 to TRBJ2-1, with TRBD2 matching 9 bases. CDR1 and CDR2 from the germline V gene are SGHTA and FQGNSA. Germline trimming cut 0 bases from V and 7 bases from J; bases unmatched to any gene: 7. CDR3 length: 16 residues. CDR3 bases: TGTGCCAGCAGCTTAGCCGGCGGGAGGGCCGAAAATGAGCAGTTCTTC. Translated, it gives CASSLAGGRAENEQFF.

Points on this clone: This CDR3 is also generated by other DNA sequences in the sample. This chain links TRBV25-1 with TRBJ2-7; 8 positions match TRBD1. Germline loops: CDR1 MGHDK, CDR2 SYGVNS. This CDR3 region has 12 residues. Trimming cost V 9 bases and J 4 bases; bases outside gene matches: 5. CDR3 residues: CASSGGPYEQYF. As DNA, the CDR3 is TGTGCCAGTTCAGGGGGCCCATACGAGCAGTACTTC.

This clone was detected only once. The rearrangement joins TRBV19 to TRBJ2-7, with a possible D match to TRBD1 (5 bases). CDR3 length equals 13 residues. Trimming left V 4 bases short and J 3 bases short, with 10 bases between. Germline lookup yields CDR1 LNHDA and CDR2 SQIVND (reference sequence). CDR3 protein: CASSTGLLYEQYF. The CDR3 nucleotides are TGTGCCAGTAGTACAGGGCTACTCTACGAGCAGTACTTC.

The chain is built from TRBV18 and TRBJ2-7; D remains unclear. Germline values: CDR1 KGHSH, CDR2 LQKENI. This CDR3 contains 12 residues. The germline V and J ends were trimmed by 3 bases and 6 bases, with 9 bases remaining between them. The CDR3 is CASSPYSFEQYF. CDR3 sequence (DNA): TGTGCCAGCTCACCCTATTCGTTCGAGCAGTACTTC.

The sample holds a few counts of this clone. The V call is TRBV19, the J call TRBJ2-1, with TRBD1 as a possible D gene (5 bases). Germline CDR1 LNHDA, CDR2 SQIVND (reference sequence). V was pared by 6 bases and J by 4 bases, with 10 bases between. CDR3 length equals 13 residues. Here the CDR3 DNA reads TGTGCCAGTAGCACGGACAAGTACAATGAGCAGTTCTTC. Its protein is CASSTDKYNEQFF.

The chain recombines TRBV11-2 with TRBJ2-7, with D possibly TRBD2 on 6 matching bases. CDR1 and CDR2 from the germline V gene are SGHAT and FQNNGV. V was pared by 2 bases and J by 0 bases, with 11 bases between. This CDR3 is built from 15 residues. The DNA for the CDR3 is TGTGCCAGCAGCTTATCGGAGGGCCCCTCCTACGAGCAGTACTTC. Amino acids: CASSLSEGPSYEQYF. The full variable domain, rest sourced from reference TRBV11-2 and TRBJ2-7, is EAGVAQSPRYKIIEKRQSVAFWCNPISGHATLYWYQQILGQGPKLLIQFQNNGVVDDSQLPKDRFSAERLKGVDSTLKIQPAKLEDSAVYLCASSLSEGPSYEQYFGPGTRLTVT.

Here the CDR3 DNA reads TGTGCCAGCAGGATGGGAGGGAACCAGCCCCAGCATTTT. Residues: CASRMGGNQPQHF. V usage is TRBV19 and J usage is TRBJ1-5; D is unresolved. The CDR3 consists of 13 residues. The germline V gene has CDR1 LNHDA and CDR2 SQIVND (reference sequence). The V and J ends lost 9 bases and 7 bases respectively, with 16 bases between them. Together with reference TRBV19 and TRBJ1-5, the CDR3 gives the full variable domain: DGGITQSPKYLFRKEGQNVTLSCEQNLNHDAMYWYRQDPGQGLRLIYYSQIVNDFQKGDIAEGYSVSREKKESFPLTVTSAQKNPTAFYLCASRMGGNQPQHFGDGTRLSIL.

This rearrangement joins TRBV28 to TRBJ1-1, with D possibly matching TRBD1 (6 bases). Germline V gene data show CDR1 as MDHEN and CDR2 as SYDVKM. V lost 3 bases and J lost 5, with 13 bases in between. The length of the CDR3 is 14 residues. CDR3 sequence reads: CASSFRRGGTEAFF. The CDR3 region has the DNA TGTGCCAGCAGTTTTCGCAGGGGAGGGACTGAAGCTTTCTTT. Looking up the rest from reference TRBV28 and TRBJ1-1 gives the full variable domain: DVKVTQSSRYLVKRTGEKVFLECVQDMDHENMFWYRQDPGLGLRLIYFSYDVKMKEKGDIPEGYSVSREKKERFSLILESASTNQTSMYLCASSFRRGGTEAFFGQGTRLTVV.

V gene TRBV9 combines with J gene TRBJ2-3; TRBD2 aligns across 7 bases. This CDR3 spans 15 amino acids. Per the germline V gene, CDR1 is SGDLS and CDR2 is YYNGEE. The V gene end was trimmed by 3 bases and the J gene end by 0 bases; junction bases not matched to a gene: 4. CDR3 region: CASSATSASTDTQYF. CDR3 coding DNA: TGTGCCAGCAGCGCCACTAGCGCTAGCACAGATACGCAGTATTTT.